The 25 T cell receptor beta chains presented below share a single source sample, sequenced in a study of glioma-infiltrating T cells after dendritic cell vaccination. The assay was immunoSEQ multiplex PCR, and TCRdb's table has in-frame clones only and misses some. Of 90,000 or so clones in the sample, 80% to 90% were seen once. Time point: after dendritic cell vaccination, including at tumor progression/relapse. Material: blood, obtained after dendritic cell vaccination. These receptors originate from a human donor with glioblastoma.

J is TRBJ2-1 and V is TRBV5-6; TRBD1 matches at 8 bases. The CDR3 extends over 16 amino acids. CDR1 and CDR2 from the germline V gene are SGHDT and YYEEEE. V trimming: 5 bases; J trimming: 0 bases; junction bases outside the gene matches: 7. The CDR3 here is CASRGDRISSYNEQFF. The CDR3, as DNA: TGTGCCAGCAGGGGGGACAGGATAAGCTCCTACAATGAGCAGTTCTTC.

The genes are TRBV5-1 and TRBJ1-6; D remains unclear. The CDR3 runs 17 residues. Germline V gene sequence: CDR1 SGHRS, CDR2 YFSETQ. V was shortened by 0 bases and J by 0 bases, with 10 bases between the two germline ends. This CDR3 reads CASSLAGDSSYNSPLHF. The CDR3 coding sequence is TGCGCCAGCAGCTTGGCCGGGGATAGCTCCTATAATTCACCCCTCCACTTT.

This chain links TRBV5-1 with TRBJ1-6; D is unclear. The CDR3 runs to 17 residues. V lost 4 bases, J lost 4 bases, and 18 bases lay in between. CDR1 SGHRS and CDR2 YFSETQ come from the germline V gene. The chain's CDR3 is CASSGDNGLDYNSPLHF. CDR3 nucleotide sequence: TGCGCCAGCAGCGGTGACAATGGGCTCGATTATAATTCACCCCTCCACTTT.

This chain uses TRBV4-1 with TRBJ2-1; 12 bases map to TRBD2. V shed 2 bases and J 8 bases; nucleotides not matched to a gene: 4. CDR1 and CDR2 (germline): MGHRA, YSYEKL. This CDR3 comprises 15 residues. As DNA, the CDR3 is TGCGCCAGCAGCCAACCTAGCGGGAGGGCCGATGAGCAGTTCTTC. Its translation is CASSQPSGRADEQFF.

In its sample, this clone was seen a few times. The rearrangement links TRBV30 to TRBJ1-2; D ambiguous. Per germline, CDR1 GTSNPN and CDR2 SVGIG (reference sequence). CDR3 size: 11 residues. Trimming cost V 2 bases and J 8 bases, with 9 bases left between them. Here the CDR3 DNA reads TGTGCCTGGAGTCGGGAGCGCGGCTACACCTTC. Amino acids: CAWSRERGYTF.

The chain links TRBV10-2 to TRBJ2-7, with 7 bases matching TRBD1. The length of the CDR3 is 15 residues. The V and J ends lost 1 base and 4 bases, in that order; junction bases with no gene match: 7. Germline V CDR1 and CDR2: WSHSY, SAAADI. CDR3 region: CASSEYNRGWYEQYF. DNA of the CDR3: TGCGCCAGCAGTGAGTACAACAGGGGTTGGTACGAGCAGTACTTC.

The V gene is TRBV29-1, the J gene TRBJ1-4; D uncertain. The V gene's germline CDR1 is SQVTM and CDR2 ANQGSEA. The CDR3 runs 11 residues. V gave up 6 bases and J gave up 10 bases, with 12 bases separating them. Written as DNA, the CDR3 is TGCAGCGTGGGGAGTCAAGGAAAACTGTTTTTT. Translating gives CSVGSQGKLFF. The entire variable domain, with the rest obtained from reference TRBV29-1 and TRBJ1-4, is as follows: SAVISQKPSRDICQRGTSLTIQCQVDSQVTMMFWYRQQPGQSLTLIATANQGSEATYESGFVIDKFPISRPNLTFSTLTVSNMSPEDSSIYLCSVGSQGKLFFGSGTQLSVL.

The rearrangement links TRBV2 to TRBJ2-5, with D perhaps TRBD1 (6 bases). Deletions cut 4 bases from V and 5 bases from J, with 14 bases between. The CDR3 runs 14 residues. CDR1 SNHLY and CDR2 FYNNEI come from the germline V gene. The CDR3 loop reads CASSVRLGAETQYF. The CDR3, as DNA: TGTGCCAGCAGTGTAAGACTGGGGGCGGAGACCCAGTACTTC. Supplemented by reference TRBV2 and TRBJ2-5, the full variable domain reads EPEVTQTPSHQVTQMGQEVILRCVPISNHLYFYWYRQILGQKVEFLVSFYNNEISEKSEIFDDQFSVERPDGSNFTLKIRSTKLEDSAMYFCASSVRLGAETQYFGPGTRLLVL.

The chain is built from TRBV18 and TRBJ2-7, with 7 nucleotides matching TRBD1. This CDR3 is built from 14 residues. Per the germline V gene, CDR1 is KGHSH and CDR2 is LQKENI. The J segment lost 5 bases and the V segment lost 2 bases, leaving 6 bases of the junction unmatched. The DNA of the CDR3 is TGTGCCAGCTCACCAAGATACAGGGGCGACGAGCAGTACTTC. Translating gives CASSPRYRGDEQYF.

The chain has TRBV2 and TRBJ1-2; D uncertain. Germline CDR1 is SNHLY and CDR2 is FYNNEI. Between the trimmed V and J ends, which lost 6 bases and 1 base, there was a span of 12 bases. This CDR3 comprises 14 residues. Written as DNA, the CDR3 is TGTGCCAGCAGGTCGACATACTTTAACTATGGCTACACCTTC. Residues: CASRSTYFNYGYTF.

This chain links TRBV28 with TRBJ2-1; 7 nucleotides agree with TRBD1. Losses at the gene ends were 7 bases for V and 4 bases for J; bases not matched to a gene: 10. Germline V gene lookup returns CDR1 MDHEN and CDR2 SYDVKM. The CDR3 runs to 15 residues. In nucleotides, the CDR3 is TGTGCCAGCACCCCGTCCGGGACAGCATACAATGAGCAGTTCTTC. It is translated as CASTPSGTAYNEQFF.

The J gene is TRBJ2-7, the V gene TRBV7-9; TRBD2 matches 7 bases. Germline V gene data show CDR1 as SEHNR and CDR2 as FQNEAQ (reference sequence). The CDR3 sequence is 13 residues long. The J segment lost 12 bases and the V segment lost 4 bases, leaving 12 bases of the junction unmatched. The CDR3 nucleotides are TGTGCCAGCAGCTCTACCCCCCTGGGGGGGACGTACTTC. Amino acid sequence: CASSSTPLGGTYF.

This chain uses TRBV11-3 with TRBJ2-1; tentatively, D is TRBD1 (6 bases). The CDR3 is 15 amino acids. Germline values: CDR1 SGHNT, CDR2 YENEEA. V lost 4 bases to trimming and J lost 4 bases, with 14 bases between them. The CDR3 DNA reads as TGTGCCAGCAGCTCCAGGGGATCTGGGTACAATGAGCAGTTCTTC. Its translation is CASSSRGSGYNEQFF.

Here the CDR3 reads CSVPPVGSTGELFF. CDR3 bases: TGCAGCGTCCCCCCAGTCGGGTCCACCGGGGAGCTGTTTTTT. The V and J genes are TRBV29-1 and TRBJ2-2; D not certain. Germline V CDR1 and CDR2: SQVTM, ANQGSEA. With 6 bases removed from V and 4 bases from J, the gap between germline ends came to 15 bases. CDR3 length: 14 amino acids.

The J gene is TRBJ1-6, the V gene TRBV4-1; tentative D call: TRBD1 (5 bases). Germline assignment: CDR1 MGHRA and CDR2 YSYEKL. The CDR3 length is 15 residues. V gave up 4 bases and J gave up 5 bases, with 12 bases separating them. This CDR3 reads CASSREQVDNSPLHF. CDR3 sequence (DNA): TGCGCCAGCAGCCGGGAACAGGTAGATAATTCACCCCTCCACTTT.

CDR3 sequence reads: CASSAQGAGTEAFF. In DNA form, the CDR3 reads TGTGCCAGCAGTGCGCAGGGGGCAGGCACTGAAGCTTTCTTT. The V gene is TRBV6-5, the J gene TRBJ1-1, with TRBD1 identical over 8 bases. The junction had 6 bases not matched to a gene; V was cut back by 5 bases and J by 4 bases. This CDR3 region has 14 residues. The germline CDR1 and CDR2 sequences are MNHEY and SVGAGI.

V usage is TRBV7-2 and J usage is TRBJ2-1, with TRBD2 matching over 8 bases. Germline CDR1 SGHTA, CDR2 FQGNSA. V was clipped by 3 bases and J by 11 bases; unmatched bases: 6. The CDR3 consists of 13 residues. This CDR3 reads CASSFSGEGKQFF. The CDR3 DNA follows: TGTGCCAGCAGCTTTAGCGGGGAGGGTAAGCAGTTCTTC.

This clone showed up just once. The chain couples TRBV7-9 to TRBJ2-7, with TRBD2 matching 7 bases. The CDR3 has 16 amino acids. Germline assignment: CDR1 SEHNR and CDR2 FQNEAQ (reference sequence). V gave up 5 bases and J gave up 2 bases; unmatched junction bases: 12. DNA for the CDR3: TGTGCCAGCAGCCTCGCCGGGGACTACCCTACCTACGAGCAGTACGTC. It yields the protein CASSLAGDYPTYEQYV.

V is TRBV4-2 and J is TRBJ2-1, with 7 positions matching TRBD1. The CDR3 is 17 amino acids. The ends lost 0 bases at V and 0 bases at J; junction bases unmatched: 5. CDR1 and CDR2 from the germline V gene are LGHNA and YNFKEQ. CDR3 amino acids: CASSQETGRSSYNEQFF. The CDR3, as DNA: TGTGCCAGCAGCCAAGAGACAGGGCGCAGCTCCTACAATGAGCAGTTCTTC.

This chain uses TRBV6-5 with TRBJ2-1; no firm D call. V shed 4 bases and J shed 3 bases, with 7 bases lying between them. Germline assignment: CDR1 MNHEY and CDR2 SVGAGI. The CDR3 spans 13 residues. The CDR3 loop is CASSLDYYNEQFF. The CDR3, as DNA: TGTGCCAGCAGTTTAGATTACTACAATGAGCAGTTCTTC.

This clone was found a few times. The gene calls are TRBV6-1 and TRBJ2-1; maybe TRBD1 (6 bases). The V gene lost 11 bases and the J gene lost 4 bases, with 12 bases spanning the gap. The germline V gene encodes CDR1 MNHNS and CDR2 SASEGT. The CDR3 is made up of 12 amino acids. The CDR3 DNA reads as TGTGCCGGAACTACAGGGTACAATGAGCAGTTCTTC. Translated: CAGTTGYNEQFF.

This clone was seen once. The chain links TRBV2 to TRBJ2-6, with 9 bases identical to TRBD1. This CDR3 has 18 residues. Germline values: CDR1 SNHLY, CDR2 FYNNEI. V shed 7 bases and J 0 bases; nucleotides not matched to a gene: 10. The CDR3 region is CASTRARTGVSGANVLTF. Here the CDR3 DNA reads TGTGCCAGCACCCGCGCCAGGACAGGGGTCTCTGGGGCCAACGTCCTGACTTTC.

V usage is TRBV14 and J usage is TRBJ2-1, with D maybe TRBD1 (6 bases). CDR3 size: 12 residues. Trimming took off 4 bases at V and 6 bases at J, with 7 bases between the two ends. Germline values: CDR1 SGHDN, CDR2 FVKESK. Here the CDR3 DNA reads TGTGCCAGCAGCCGCAGGGGCAATGAGCAGTTCTTC. It specifies CASSRRGNEQFF.

This clone was counted a few times. The chain carries TRBV4-2 and TRBJ2-3; 14 bases agree with TRBD2. Germline-derived CDR1 and CDR2 are LGHNA and YNFKEQ. The V gene end was trimmed by 3 bases and the J gene end by 2 bases; junction bases not matched to a gene: 25. This CDR3 spans 24 amino acids. CDR3 region: CASSHTTGTPGLAGAGLNTDTQYF. The CDR3 DNA is TGTGCCAGCAGCCACACGACTGGCACTCCGGGACTAGCGGGAGCGGGTCTAAACACAGATACGCAGTATTTT.

The chain recombines TRBV5-4 with TRBJ1-6, with 9 bases identical to TRBD1. The germline CDR1 and CDR2 sequences are SGHNT and YYREEE (reference sequence). Trimming cost V 2 bases and J 8 bases; bases outside gene matches: 8. The CDR3 totals 16 residues. Here the CDR3 DNA reads TGTGCCAGCAGCTTAGGTCAGGGACAGGGATATTCACCCCTCCACTTT. It codes for CASSLGQGQGYSPLHF.